This TCR beta chain was retrieved from a study of T cells in Graves' hyperthyroidism and ophthalmopathy. Study-wide points: The model identified upcoming ophthalmopathy a median approximately six months ahead of onset. Separating ophthalmopathy from stable hyperthyroidism was achieved by a 13 V-J model.

RNA transcripts gave rise to amplified TCR beta CDR3 regions. The TCR CDR3 was amplified in a first-round RT-PCR using the HTBI primer set. TCRdb re-analysed the multiplex PCR reads in MiXCR, keeping a single row per CDR3 protein. Of fewer than 400,000 distinct CDR3 sequences in the sample, 15% to 19% were seen once. In germline, CDR1 is MNHEY, CDR2 SVGEGT. This CDR3 comprises 12 residues. Trimming cost V 2 bases and J 4 bases, with 5 bases left between them. This clonotype occurred many times. The antigen remains unidentified. Material for sequencing was blood. V and J are TRBV6-2 or TRBV6-3 and TRBJ2-5; the D is unclear. The TCR sequence derives from a woman younger than 35 with Graves' hyperthyroidism that later progressed to Graves' ophthalmopathy. CDR3 amino acids: CASSYPPETQYF. The CDR3 DNA follows: TGTGCCAGCAGTTACCCCCCAGAGACCCAGTACTTC.